The clone carrying this T cell receptor beta chain was found many times. Its specificity is not known. Thyroid surgery was preceded by no treatment in any patient. The source of the sample is a study of metastatic and nonmetastatic thyroid tumors. Notes on the study in general: Versus benign nodules, malignant thyroid tumors reportedly had significantly higher TCR beta diversity, in blood and tumor.

As handled by the study authors: To classify distant metastasis in papillary thyroid cancer, a model was built from CDR3 differences across clinicopathological groups. TCRdb reassembled clones from the PCR reads with MiXCR. These V and J calls rely on TCRdb rather than the paper's analysis. The sample consists of roughly 22,000 clones, 13% of them appearing once. Looked up from germline, CDR1 is SEHNR and CDR2 is FQNEAQ (reference sequence). V trimming: 1 base; J trimming: 6 bases; junction bases outside the gene matches: 9. The CDR3 has 16 amino acids. The sample consisted of blood. This TCR was sampled from a female donor with papillary thyroid cancer or a benign thyroid nodule (not recorded which). Some clones in this sample may be carry-over from other donors' samples. The V and J genes are TRBV7-9 and TRBJ2-1; 7 bases are shared with TRBD2. The CDR3: CASSLEYSREGNEQFF. The CDR3 DNA is TGTGCCAGCAGCTTAGAGTATTCGAGGGAGGGCAATGAGCAGTTCTTC. Together with reference TRBV7-9 and TRBJ2-1, the CDR3 gives the full variable domain: DTGVSQNPRHKITKRGQNVTFRCDPISEHNRLYWYRQTLGQGPEFLTYFQNEAQLEKSRLLSDRFSAERPKGSFSTLEIQRTEQGDSAMYLCASSLEYSREGNEQFFGPGTRLTVL.